This TCR beta chain was observed in a study of blood T cell repertoires in COVID-19. In the study overall: The analysed material was cDNA or gDNA that came from T cells, B-cell-depleted T cells, or PBMCs.

The germline V gene has CDR1 SEHNR and CDR2 FQNEAQ (reference sequence). The CDR3 extends over 13 amino acids. V was trimmed by 1 base and J by 8 bases, leaving 11 bases between them. The method was immunoSEQ multiplex PCR; TCRdb's version includes in-frame clones alone and lacks a portion of them. The sample includes fewer than 700,000 clones, around nine tenths of them seen just once. The chain links TRBV7-9 to TRBJ1-1; D is uncertain. Sequencing was performed on peripheral blood. The origin of this receptor is a woman aged 45-65 years with COVID-19, enrolled during active disease. CDR3 in amino acids: CASSLGDGREAFF. CDR3 nucleotides: TGTGCCAGCAGCTTAGGAGACGGCAGGGAAGCTTTCTTT.